These 2 T cell receptor beta chains share one sample of origin, sequenced in a study of glioma-infiltrating T cells after dendritic cell vaccination. The data were produced by immunoSEQ multiplex PCR, yet TCRdb's version contains in-frame clones alone and is incomplete. The data show over 55,000 clones, 81% seen once. The source was blood, collected before dendritic cell vaccination. The receptors originated from a human donor with glioblastoma.

V gene TRBV6-5 combines with J gene TRBJ2-1, with TRBD2 matching over 9 bases. Germline V gene data show CDR1 as MNHEY and CDR2 as SVGAGI. V lost 5 bases, J lost 15 bases, and 11 bases stayed unmatched. This CDR3 region has 13 residues. The CDR3 sequence: CASSPDKRGERFF. The CDR3 DNA reads TGTGCCAGCAGTCCCGACAAGCGGGGGGAAAGGTTCTTC.

The V call is TRBV5-1, the J call TRBJ1-1, with unresolved D. CDR1 and CDR2 from the germline V gene are SGHRS and YFSETQ. This CDR3 contains 15 residues. V shed 4 bases and J shed 0 bases, with 13 bases lying between them. In DNA, the CDR3 is TGCGCCAGCAGCCGGGAGGTAGGATTGAACACTGAAGCTTTCTTT. Protein sequence: CASSREVGLNTEAFF.